This is a list of T cell receptor beta chains from one sample in a study of cytomegalovirus exposure and HLA in healthy donors. The repertoire was sequenced with immunoSEQ multiplex PCR; TCRdb's copy has only in-frame clones and lacks some. Among roughly 90,000 clones listed, approximately 88% were seen once. Sequenced: PBMCs. The receptors come from a young man in good health and CMV-seronegative. CDR3s include the opening cysteine and the closing phenylalanine or tryptophan. Each record gives: D gene, J gene, V gene, clone size, CDR3 length, CDR3 protein, CDR3 DNA. D genes are given only for firm matches. Some rows have no size entry. The others give once, few or many, or a class for an expanded clone.

d_call: .; j_call: TRBJ1-2; v_call: TRBV28; clone_size: .; cdr3_length: 11; cdr3_aa: CATTYLYGYTF; cdr3_nt: TGTGCCACCACCTACCTCTATGGCTACACCTTC
d_call: .; j_call: TRBJ1-3; v_call: TRBV7-2; clone_size: .; cdr3_length: 13; cdr3_aa: CASSRYAGNTIYF; cdr3_nt: TGTGCCAGCAGCCGGTACGCCGGAAACACCATATATTTT
d_call: TRBD1; j_call: TRBJ1-1; v_call: TRBV6-5; clone_size: .; cdr3_length: 14; cdr3_aa: CASSQQGSITEAFF; cdr3_nt: TGTGCCAGCAGCCAACAGGGGTCGATTACTGAAGCTTTCTTT
d_call: TRBD1; j_call: TRBJ1-6; v_call: TRBV30; clone_size: .; cdr3_length: 14; cdr3_aa: CAWSALQGRSPLHF; cdr3_nt: TGTGCCTGGAGTGCCCTACAGGGGAGGTCACCCCTCCACTTT
d_call: TRBD2; j_call: TRBJ2-1; v_call: TRBV15; clone_size: .; cdr3_length: 17; cdr3_aa: CATSRDRLAGSNAKQFF; cdr3_nt: TGTGCCACCAGCAGAGATCGACTAGCGGGTTCCAATGCTAAGCAGTTCTTC
d_call: .; j_call: TRBJ2-3; v_call: TRBV6-1; clone_size: once; cdr3_length: 15; cdr3_aa: CAAKRLPGGTDTQYF; cdr3_nt: TGTGCCGCCAAACGCCTTCCCGGGGGCACAGATACGCAGTATTTT
d_call: .; j_call: TRBJ2-1; v_call: TRBV7-2; clone_size: once; cdr3_length: 15; cdr3_aa: CASSFGQGGHGEQFF; cdr3_nt: TGTGCCAGCAGCTTTGGGCAGGGAGGTCACGGTGAGCAGTTCTTC
d_call: .; j_call: TRBJ1-6; v_call: TRBV19; clone_size: .; cdr3_length: 17; cdr3_aa: CASSISRRQRNNSPLHF; cdr3_nt: TGTGCCAGTAGTATATCCCGCCGACAGAGAAATAATTCACCCCTCCACTTT
d_call: .; j_call: TRBJ1-1; v_call: TRBV7-7; clone_size: .; cdr3_length: 13; cdr3_aa: CASSRGLNTEAFF; cdr3_nt: TGTGCTAGCAGCCGCGGATTGAACACTGAAGCTTTCTTT
d_call: TRBD1; j_call: TRBJ1-1; v_call: TRBV11-2; clone_size: .; cdr3_length: 13; cdr3_aa: CASSADREGEAFF; cdr3_nt: TGTGCCAGCAGCGCGGACAGGGAAGGTGAAGCTTTCTTT
d_call: TRBD1; j_call: TRBJ2-5; v_call: TRBV6-1; clone_size: .; cdr3_length: 15; cdr3_aa: CASSEYDRVQETQYF; cdr3_nt: TGTGCCAGCAGTGAATACGACAGGGTCCAAGAGACCCAGTACTTC
d_call: .; j_call: TRBJ2-1; v_call: TRBV15; clone_size: .; cdr3_length: 15; cdr3_aa: CATSRGTDFYNEQFF; cdr3_nt: TGTGCCACCAGCAGAGGGACAGACTTTTACAATGAGCAGTTCTTC
d_call: .; j_call: TRBJ2-7; v_call: TRBV25-1; clone_size: .; cdr3_length: 13; cdr3_aa: CAAGRTEPYEQYF; cdr3_nt: TGTGCCGCAGGTCGGACAGAACCCTACGAGCAGTACTTC
d_call: .; j_call: TRBJ2-7; v_call: TRBV7-5; clone_size: few; cdr3_length: 14; cdr3_aa: CARSLPTDPYEQYF; cdr3_nt: TGTGCCAGAAGCTTACCGACAGATCCCTACGAGCAGTACTTC
d_call: TRBD1; j_call: TRBJ2-5; v_call: TRBV19; clone_size: .; cdr3_length: 13; cdr3_aa: CASRGQIQETQYF; cdr3_nt: TGTGCCAGTAGGGGACAGATCCAAGAGACCCAGTACTTC
d_call: .; j_call: TRBJ1-1; v_call: TRBV7-9; clone_size: .; cdr3_length: 10; cdr3_aa: CATAVAEAFF; cdr3_nt: TGTGCCACCGCCGTAGCCGAAGCTTTCTTT
d_call: TRBD1; j_call: TRBJ2-7; v_call: TRBV6-1; clone_size: .; cdr3_length: 14; cdr3_aa: CASGTGGSRNEQYF; cdr3_nt: TGTGCCAGTGGGACAGGGGGCTCGCGGAACGAGCAGTACTTC
d_call: .; j_call: TRBJ2-2; v_call: TRBV6-6; clone_size: .; cdr3_length: 14; cdr3_aa: CASSRRGSTGELFF; cdr3_nt: TGTGCCAGCTCAAGGAGGGGCTCGACCGGGGAGCTGTTTTTT